The rows below give T cell receptor beta chains drawn from one sample of a study of glioma-infiltrating T cells. TCRdb ran MiXCR on the multiplex PCR reads and lists one entry per CDR3 protein. The profile shows 95,000 to 110,000 distinct CDR3 sequences, around 30% of them singletons. The specimen was glioma tissue, nonneoplastic brain tissue, or PBMCs (not recorded which). Receptor source: a human donor with low-grade glioma or glioblastoma, undergoing nonglioma brain surgery, or in good health (not recorded which). The CDR3 runs from the conserved cysteine through the conserved F or W. The order of the fields is V gene, J gene, D gene, clone size, CDR3 protein, CDR3 DNA. D genes are given only for firm matches. Expanded clones get a size class; other rows say once, few or many, or leave the size out.

V: TRBV20-1; J: TRBJ1-1; D: -; size: many; CDR3: CSARAGGLDTEAFF; DNA: TGCAGTGCCCGGGCCGGGGGCCTTGACACTGAAGCTTTCTTT
V: TRBV7-2; J: TRBJ1-1; D: -; size: few; CDR3: CASSLMGSEAFF; DNA: TGTGCCAGCAGCCTAATGGGATCTGAAGCTTTCTTT
V: TRBV7-3; J: TRBJ2-7; D: -; size: many; CDR3: CASSRGLDYEQYF; DNA: TGTGCCAGCAGCCGAGGCCTAGACTACGAGCAGTACTTC
V: TRBV3-1; J: TRBJ2-5; D: -; size: many; CDR3: CASSQEGGKETQYF; DNA: TGTGCCAGCAGCCAAGAAGGTGGAAAAGAGACCCAGTACTTC
V: TRBV6-1; J: TRBJ1-5; D: -; size: many; CDR3: CASRWGDNQPQHF; DNA: TGTGCCAGCAGATGGGGTGACAATCAGCCCCAGCATTTT
V: TRBV7-2; J: TRBJ1-6; D: TRBD1; size: many; CDR3: CASRHGQENSPLHF; DNA: TGTGCCAGCAGGCATGGACAGGAGAATTCACCCCTCCACTTT
V: TRBV6-6; J: TRBJ2-2; D: -; size: many; CDR3: CASSYSGNPPNTGELFF; DNA: TGTGCCAGCAGTTACAGCGGAAACCCACCGAACACCGGGGAGCTGTTTTTT
V: TRBV12-3/TRBV12-4; J: TRBJ2-3; D: -; size: -; CDR3: CASRGQISTDTQYF; DNA: TGTGCCAGCAGAGGACAGATTAGCACAGATACGCAGTATTTT
V: TRBV7-2; J: TRBJ2-1; D: -; size: many; CDR3: CASRSSPGDNEQFF; DNA: TGTGCCAGCAGGTCCTCCCCCGGAGATAATGAGCAGTTCTTC
V: TRBV6-2/TRBV6-3; J: TRBJ2-7; D: -; size: once; CDR3: CASSYDRYDQYF; DNA: TGTGCTAGCAGTTACGATCGCTACGATCAGTACTTC
V: TRBV4-3; J: TRBJ2-3; D: TRBD2; size: many; CDR3: CASSQFGTSGDPGHSDTQYF; DNA: TGCGCCAGCAGCCAATTTGGGACTAGCGGGGACCCCGGTCATTCAGATACGCAGTATTTT
V: TRBV29-1; J: TRBJ2-7; D: -; size: few; CDR3: CSAWGDGKPTYEQYF; DNA: TGCAGCGCCTGGGGTGACGGAAAACCTACCTACGAGCAGTACTTC
V: TRBV4-3; J: TRBJ1-6; D: TRBD1; size: many; CDR3: CASSPTGTGYSPLHF; DNA: TGCGCCAGCAGCCCGACCGGGACAGGGTATTCACCCCTCCACTTT
V: TRBV24-1; J: TRBJ2-1; D: TRBD2; size: -; CDR3: CATSVQAGGPFNEQFF; DNA: TGTGCCACCAGTGTTCAAGCGGGGGGGCCTTTTAATGAGCAGTTCTTC
V: TRBV3-1; J: TRBJ1-1; D: -; size: few; CDR3: CASSQVTGGRMNTEAFF; DNA: TGTGCCAGCAGCCAAGTCACCGGCGGACGGATGAACACTGAAGCTTTCTTT
V: TRBV4-2; J: TRBJ1-3; D: -; size: once; CDR3: CASSPSGEGAGNTIYF; DNA: TGTGCCAGCAGTCCAAGCGGCGAGGGGGCTGGAAACACCATATATTTT
V: TRBV12-3/TRBV12-4; J: TRBJ2-1; D: -; size: many; CDR3: CASSPRPGKGEQFF; DNA: TGTGCCAGCAGTCCTAGGCCGGGTAAAGGCGAGCAGTTCTTC
V: TRBV7-9; J: TRBJ2-3; D: -; size: many; CDR3: CASSFVEDTQYF; DNA: TGTGCCAGCAGCTTCGTGGAGGATACGCAGTATTTT
V: TRBV20-1; J: TRBJ2-7; D: -; size: -; CDR3: CSANTNRDMGSYEQYF; DNA: TGCAGTGCTAATACAAACCGGGACATGGGCTCCTACGAGCAGTACTTC
V: TRBV6-2/TRBV6-3; J: TRBJ2-5; D: TRBD2; size: -; CDR3: CASSPGGGKETQYF; DNA: TGTGCCAGCAGCCCGGGAGGGGGGAAAGAGACCCAGTACTTC
V: TRBV25-1; J: TRBJ2-7; D: TRBD1; size: many; CDR3: CASSDTLRTGGNHEQYF; DNA: TGTGCCAGCAGTGACACCTTAAGGACAGGGGGGAACCACGAGCAGTACTTC
V: TRBV4-1; J: TRBJ1-5; D: -; size: -; CDR3: CASILGRYSNQPQHF; DNA: TGCGCCAGCATCTTAGGGCGGTATAGCAATCAGCCCCAGCATTTT
V: TRBV6-2/TRBV6-3; J: TRBJ2-3; D: -; size: medium-sized; CDR3: CASSYWGVTDTQYF; DNA: TGTGCCAGCAGTTACTGGGGGGTCACAGATACGCAGTATTTT
V: TRBV6-5; J: TRBJ2-7; D: TRBD1; size: -; CDR3: CASSFQGAGEQYF; DNA: TGTGCCAGCAGTTTCCAGGGGGCGGGGGAGCAGTACTTC
V: TRBV14; J: TRBJ1-4; D: -; size: few; CDR3: CASSQYGRGIVGEKLFF; DNA: TGTGCCAGCAGCCAATATGGAAGGGGGATTGTAGGTGAAAAACTGTTTTTT
V: TRBV20-1; J: TRBJ2-3; D: -; size: many; CDR3: CSARGAGRTDTQYF; DNA: TGCAGTGCTAGAGGCGCGGGGCGCACAGATACGCAGTATTTT
V: TRBV3-1; J: TRBJ1-1; D: -; size: many; CDR3: CASSQEGYLNTEAFF; DNA: TGTGCCAGCAGCCAAGAAGGCTATCTGAACACTGAAGCTTTCTTT
V: TRBV27; J: TRBJ2-1; D: TRBD2; size: many; CDR3: CASSYGRGGYEQFF; DNA: TGTGCCAGCAGTTACGGGCGGGGGGGGTATGAGCAGTTCTTC
V: TRBV14; J: TRBJ2-7; D: TRBD1; size: few; CDR3: CASSPYPGTGANEQYF; DNA: TGTGCCAGCAGCCCCTACCCGGGGACAGGAGCGAACGAGCAGTACTTC
V: TRBV7-6; J: TRBJ2-1; D: -; size: -; CDR3: CASSLVTNNERFF; DNA: TGTGCCAGCAGCTTGGTGACTAACAATGAGCGGTTCTTC
V: TRBV5-4; J: TRBJ2-3; D: -; size: few; CDR3: CASSSPLIVDTQYF; DNA: TGTGCCAGCAGCTCCCCTTTGATAGTAGATACGCAGTATTTT
V: TRBV27; J: TRBJ2-5; D: TRBD1; size: many; CDR3: CASSPWSQGAGETQYF; DNA: TGTGCCAGCAGTCCGTGGTCACAGGGGGCTGGGGAGACCCAGTACTTC
V: TRBV12-3/TRBV12-4; J: TRBJ2-1; D: -; size: -; CDR3: CASSFYICSASQGNSYNEQFF; DNA: -
V: TRBV7-6; J: TRBJ1-4; D: TRBD1; size: many; CDR3: CASSWGQANEKLFF; DNA: TGTGCCAGCAGTTGGGGACAGGCAAATGAAAAACTGTTTTTT
V: TRBV6-1; J: TRBJ2-2; D: -; size: many; CDR3: CASTKIGFGELFF; DNA: TGTGCCAGCACAAAGATAGGGTTCGGGGAGCTGTTTTTT
V: TRBV3-1; J: TRBJ1-3; D: -; size: many; CDR3: CASSQDSSGNTIYF; DNA: TGTGCCAGCAGCCAAGACAGCTCTGGAAACACCATATATTTT
V: TRBV3-1; J: TRBJ2-5; D: -; size: few; CDR3: CASSQVESQETQYF; DNA: TGTGCCAGCAGCCAAGTAGAGAGCCAAGAGACCCAGTACTTC
V: TRBV6-1; J: TRBJ1-3; D: -; size: -; CDR3: CAGSVDRSGNTIYF; DNA: TGTGCCGGCAGTGTAGACAGGTCTGGAAACACCATATATTTT
V: TRBV20-1; J: TRBJ1-5; D: TRBD1; size: many; CDR3: CSARTGPSNQPQHF; DNA: TGCAGTGCCAGGACAGGGCCTAGCAATCAGCCCCAGCATTTT
V: TRBV7-3; J: TRBJ2-1; D: -; size: many; CDR3: CASSWGSYNEQFF; DNA: TGTGCCAGCAGCTGGGGCTCCTACAATGAGCAGTTCTTC
V: TRBV4-3; J: TRBJ1-5; D: TRBD1; size: -; CDR3: CASSPPRDRGQSNQPQHF; DNA: TGCGCCAGCAGCCCCCCCCGCGACAGGGGGCAGAGCAATCAGCCCCAGCATTTT
V: TRBV20-1; J: TRBJ1-4; D: TRBD1; size: many; CDR3: CSAGTVATNEKLFF; DNA: TGCAGTGCCGGGACAGTTGCAACTAATGAAAAACTGTTTTTT
V: TRBV27; J: TRBJ2-6; D: -; size: -; CDR3: CASSLAAANVLTF; DNA: TGTGCCAGCAGTTTGGCTGCGGCCAACGTCCTGACTTTC
V: TRBV3-1; J: TRBJ2-5; D: -; size: -; CDR3: CASSPRDPSQETQYF; DNA: TGTGCCAGCAGCCCACGGGATCCCAGCCAAGAGACCCAGTACTTC
V: TRBV6-1; J: TRBJ2-5; D: -; size: medium-sized; CDR3: CASSSIDREGETQYF; DNA: TGTGCCAGCAGTTCAATTGACAGGGAGGGAGAGACCCAGTACTTC
V: TRBV7-2; J: TRBJ1-1; D: -; size: -; CDR3: CASSKQGTFLMNTEAFF; DNA: TGTGCCAGCAGCAAACAGGGTACATTCCTCATGAACACTGAAGCTTTCTTT
V: TRBV7-2; J: TRBJ2-7; D: -; size: -; CDR3: CASRVGPTLDEQYF; DNA: TGTGCCAGCAGAGTAGGTCCCACGCTCGACGAGCAGTACTTC
V: TRBV29-1; J: TRBJ1-1; D: -; size: -; CDR3: CSVAEGWTEAFF; DNA: TGCAGCGTTGCTGAGGGGTGGACTGAAGCTTTCTTT
V: TRBV7-3; J: TRBJ2-2; D: TRBD1; size: -; CDR3: CASSLETGGFLNTGELFF; DNA: TGTGCCAGCAGCTTAGAGACAGGGGGGTTCCTGAACACCGGGGAGCTGTTTTTT
V: TRBV6-1; J: TRBJ1-1; D: -; size: many; CDR3: CASRTTTEAFF; DNA: TGTGCCAGCAGAACGACCACTGAAGCTTTCTTT
V: TRBV28; J: TRBJ1-2; D: -; size: many; CDR3: CASSSGGAQRGYTF; DNA: TGTGCCAGCAGTTCCGGCGGGGCGCAGAGAGGCTACACCTTC
V: TRBV7-8; J: TRBJ2-1; D: TRBD2; size: few; CDR3: CASSSRGTSNEQFF; DNA: TGTGCCAGCAGCTCGCGGGGGACCAGCAATGAGCAGTTCTTC